Sequencing of this T cell receptor (beta chain) was carried out in a study of blood T cell repertoires in COVID-19. On the study more broadly: Specimens from acute and convalescent COVID-19 originated in the United States, Italy and Spain. The cDNA or gDNA used as material had been derived from T cells, B-cell-depleted T cells, or PBMCs.

Here immunoSEQ multiplex PCR was the method, and the copy in TCRdb shows in-frame clones only, minus some. In the table there are almost 200,000 clones, about four fifths of which are singletons. This CDR3 is 17 amino acids long. Trimming took 0 bases from V and 6 from J; bases not matched to a gene: 8. Looked up from germline, CDR1 is SGHNT and CDR2 is YYREEE (reference sequence). The material sequenced was peripheral blood. The TCR originated in a woman between 40 and 55 years old with COVID-19, enrolled during active disease. The V gene is TRBV5-4, the J gene TRBJ2-2; 10 bases agree with TRBD1. The CDR3 sequence: CASSLDLTGGMAGELFF. The CDR3 nucleotides are TGTGCCAGCAGCTTGGATTTGACAGGGGGCATGGCCGGGGAGCTGTTTTTT.